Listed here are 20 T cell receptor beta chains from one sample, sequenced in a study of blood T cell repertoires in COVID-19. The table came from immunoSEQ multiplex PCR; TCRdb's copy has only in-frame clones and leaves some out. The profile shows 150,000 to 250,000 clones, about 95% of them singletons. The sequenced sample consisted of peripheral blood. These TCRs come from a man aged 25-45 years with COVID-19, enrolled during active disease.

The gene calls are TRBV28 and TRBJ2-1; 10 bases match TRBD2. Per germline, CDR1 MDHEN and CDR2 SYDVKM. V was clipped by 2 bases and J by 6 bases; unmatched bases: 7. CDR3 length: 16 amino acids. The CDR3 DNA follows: TGTGCCAGCAGTTTACTCAAGCGGGGGGGCCCCAATGAGCAGTTCTTC. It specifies CASSLLKRGGPNEQFF.

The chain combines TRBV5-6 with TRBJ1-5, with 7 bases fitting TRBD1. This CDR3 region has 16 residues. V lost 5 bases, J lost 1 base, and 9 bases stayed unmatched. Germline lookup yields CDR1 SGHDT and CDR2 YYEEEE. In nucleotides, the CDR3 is TGTGCCAGCAGTTCAACAGGGGTAGGAAGCAATCAGCCCCAGCATTTT. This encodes CASSSTGVGSNQPQHF.

The CDR3: CASSYQGMSTDTQYF. Here the CDR3 DNA reads TGTGCCAGCAGTTATCAGGGGATGAGCACAGATACGCAGTATTTT. The gene calls are TRBV6-5 and TRBJ2-3; weak D call: TRBD1 (6 bases). V lost 3 bases and J 0 bases, leaving 10 bases between the germline ends. Germline CDR1 reads MNHEY; CDR2 reads SVGAGI. This CDR3 is 15 amino acids long.

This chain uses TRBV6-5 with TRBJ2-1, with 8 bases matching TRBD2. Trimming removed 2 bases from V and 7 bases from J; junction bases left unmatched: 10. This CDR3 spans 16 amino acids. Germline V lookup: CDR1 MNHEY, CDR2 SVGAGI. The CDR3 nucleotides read TGTGCCAGCAGTTACCGGGGTAGCGGGGAGGTTAATGAGCAGTTCTTC. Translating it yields CASSYRGSGEVNEQFF.

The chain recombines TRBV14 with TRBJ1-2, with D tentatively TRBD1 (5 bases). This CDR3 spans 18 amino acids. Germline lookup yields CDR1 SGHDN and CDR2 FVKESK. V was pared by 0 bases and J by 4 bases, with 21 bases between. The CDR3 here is CASSQDLPRRGGAYGYTF. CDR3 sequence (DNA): TGTGCCAGCAGCCAAGATCTGCCCCGCCGGGGGGGAGCCTATGGCTACACCTTC.

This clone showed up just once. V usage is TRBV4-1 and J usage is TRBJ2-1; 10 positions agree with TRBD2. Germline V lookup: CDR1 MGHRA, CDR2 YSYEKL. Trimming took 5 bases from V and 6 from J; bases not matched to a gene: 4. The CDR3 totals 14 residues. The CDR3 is CASSDKRGGNEQFF. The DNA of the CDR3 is TGCGCCAGCAGCGATAAGCGGGGGGGCAATGAGCAGTTCTTC.

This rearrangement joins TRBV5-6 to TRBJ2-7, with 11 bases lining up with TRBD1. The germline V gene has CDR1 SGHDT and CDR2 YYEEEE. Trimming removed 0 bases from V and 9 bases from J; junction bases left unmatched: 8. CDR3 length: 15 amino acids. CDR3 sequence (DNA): TGTGCCAGCAGCTTGGGGACAGGGGGCCCTAGAGTGCAGTACTTC. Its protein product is CASSLGTGGPRVQYF.

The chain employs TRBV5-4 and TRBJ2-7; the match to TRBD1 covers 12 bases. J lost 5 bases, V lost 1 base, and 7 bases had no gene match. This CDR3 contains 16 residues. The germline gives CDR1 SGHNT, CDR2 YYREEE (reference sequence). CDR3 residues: CASSLRGGQGAHEQYF. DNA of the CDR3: TGTGCCAGCAGCTTGAGGGGGGGACAGGGGGCTCACGAGCAGTACTTC. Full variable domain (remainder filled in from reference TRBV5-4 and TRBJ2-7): ETGVTQSPTHLIKTRGQQVTLRCSSQSGHNTVSWYQQALGQGPQFIFQYYREEENGRGNFPPRFSGLQFPNYSSELNVNALELDDSALYLCASSLRGGQGAHEQYFGPGTRLTVT.

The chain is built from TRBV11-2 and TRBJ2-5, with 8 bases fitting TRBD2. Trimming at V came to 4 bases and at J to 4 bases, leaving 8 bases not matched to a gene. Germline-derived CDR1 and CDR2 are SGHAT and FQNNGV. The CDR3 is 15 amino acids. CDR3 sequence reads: CASSYRTSLTETQYF. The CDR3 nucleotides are TGTGCCAGCAGCTACCGGACTAGCTTGACAGAGACCCAGTACTTC. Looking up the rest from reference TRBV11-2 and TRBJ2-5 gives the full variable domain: EAGVAQSPRYKIIEKRQSVAFWCNPISGHATLYWYQQILGQGPKLLIQFQNNGVVDDSQLPKDRFSAERLKGVDSTLKIQPAKLEDSAVYLCASSYRTSLTETQYFGPGTRLLVL.

The CDR3 DNA sequence: TGTGCCAGCAGCGCCGACAGGGGTGGGGATGGCTACACCTTC. Residues: CASSADRGGDGYTF. The chain links TRBV7-9 to TRBJ1-2; 8 bases fit TRBD1. The V segment lost 5 bases and the J segment 6 bases; nucleotides outside the gene matches: 8. Germline V CDR1 and CDR2: SEHNR, FQNEAQ (reference sequence). There are 14 residues in the CDR3.

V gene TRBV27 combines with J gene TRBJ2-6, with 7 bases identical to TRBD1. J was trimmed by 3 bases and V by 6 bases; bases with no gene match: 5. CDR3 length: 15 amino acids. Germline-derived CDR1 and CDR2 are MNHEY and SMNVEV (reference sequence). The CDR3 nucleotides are TGTGCCAGCAGAGAGGGGGCTGTTGGGGCCAACGTCCTGACTTTC. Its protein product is CASREGAVGANVLTF. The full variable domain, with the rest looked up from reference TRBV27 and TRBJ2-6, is EAQVTQNPRYLITVTGKKLTVTCSQNMNHEYMSWYRQDPGLGLRQIYYSMNVEVTDKGDVPEGYKVSRKEKRNFPLILESPSPNQTSLYFCASREGAVGANVLTFGAGSRLTVL.

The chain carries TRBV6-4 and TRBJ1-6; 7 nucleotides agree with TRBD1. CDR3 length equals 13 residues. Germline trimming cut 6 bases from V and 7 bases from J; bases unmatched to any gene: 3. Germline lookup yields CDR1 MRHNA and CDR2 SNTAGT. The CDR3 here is CASREQGNSPLHF. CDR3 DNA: TGTGCCAGCAGGGAACAGGGGAATTCACCCCTCCACTTT.

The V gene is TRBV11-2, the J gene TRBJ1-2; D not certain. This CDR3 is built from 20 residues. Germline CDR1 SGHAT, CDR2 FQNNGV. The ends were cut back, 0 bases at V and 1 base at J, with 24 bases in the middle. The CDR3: CASSLEVEGFIGSDNYGYTF. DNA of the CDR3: TGTGCCAGCAGCTTAGAGGTGGAGGGTTTTATTGGGTCGGATAACTATGGCTACACCTTC.

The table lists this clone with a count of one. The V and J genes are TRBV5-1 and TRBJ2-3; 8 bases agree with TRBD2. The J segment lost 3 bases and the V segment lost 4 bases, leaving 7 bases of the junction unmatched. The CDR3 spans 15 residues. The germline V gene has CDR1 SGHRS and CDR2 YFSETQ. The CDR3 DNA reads TGCGCCAGCAGCGAAAGCGGGGGTGGAACAGATACGCAGTATTTT. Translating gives CASSESGGGTDTQYF.

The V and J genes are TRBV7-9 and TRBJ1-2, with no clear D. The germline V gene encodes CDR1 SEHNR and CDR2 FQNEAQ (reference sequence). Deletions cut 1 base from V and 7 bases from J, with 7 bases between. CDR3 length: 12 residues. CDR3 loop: CASSLEPGGYTF. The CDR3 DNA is TGTGCCAGCAGCTTAGAGCCGGGTGGCTACACCTTC.

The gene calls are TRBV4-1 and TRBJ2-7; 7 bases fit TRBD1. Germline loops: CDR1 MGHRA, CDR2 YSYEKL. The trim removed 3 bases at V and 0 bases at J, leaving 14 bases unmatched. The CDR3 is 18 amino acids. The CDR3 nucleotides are TGCGCCAGCAGCCAGTGGCCAGGGGGACGGCGAAGCTCCTACGAGCAGTACTTC. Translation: CASSQWPGGRRSSYEQYF.

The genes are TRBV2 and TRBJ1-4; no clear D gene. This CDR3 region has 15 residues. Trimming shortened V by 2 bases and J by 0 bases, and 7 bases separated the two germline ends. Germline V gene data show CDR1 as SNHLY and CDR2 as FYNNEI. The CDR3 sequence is CASSELLATNEKLFF. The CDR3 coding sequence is TGTGCCAGCAGTGAATTATTAGCAACTAATGAAAAACTGTTTTTT.

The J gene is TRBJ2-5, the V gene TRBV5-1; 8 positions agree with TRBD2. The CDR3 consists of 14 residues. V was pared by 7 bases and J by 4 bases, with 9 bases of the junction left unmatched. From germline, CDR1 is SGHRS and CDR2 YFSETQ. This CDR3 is CASSRGGPGETQYF. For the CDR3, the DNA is TGCGCCAGCTCTCGGGGGGGGCCTGGAGAGACCCAGTACTTC.

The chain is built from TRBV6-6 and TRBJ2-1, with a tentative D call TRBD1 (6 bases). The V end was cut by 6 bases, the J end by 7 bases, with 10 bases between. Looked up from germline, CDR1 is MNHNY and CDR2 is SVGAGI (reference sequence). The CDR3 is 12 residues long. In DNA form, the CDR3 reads TGTGCCAGCAGGGGCAGGGGTAATGAGCAGTTCTTC. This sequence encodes CASRGRGNEQFF.

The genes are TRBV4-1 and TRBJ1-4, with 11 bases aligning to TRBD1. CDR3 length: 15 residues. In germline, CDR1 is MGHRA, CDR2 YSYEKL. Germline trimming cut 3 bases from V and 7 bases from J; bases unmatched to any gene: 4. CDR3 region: CASSQTGTGGEKLFF. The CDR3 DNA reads TGCGCCAGCAGCCAGACCGGGACAGGGGGTGAAAAACTGTTTTTT.